This passage covers 21 T cell receptor beta chains from one sample sequenced in a study of blood T cell repertoires in COVID-19. Some clones are missing from TCRdb's copy, which holds only in-frame ones; the method was immunoSEQ multiplex PCR. The profile shows over 200,000 clones, 70% to 90% of them singletons. The specimen sequenced was PBMCs or T cells enriched from blood (not recorded which). The receptors come from a man aged 30 to 45 who had recovered from COVID-19.

The CDR3 reads CASSRQGIYEQYF. The CDR3 DNA sequence: TGCGCCAGCAGCAGACAGGGTATCTACGAGCAGTACTTC. The chain employs TRBV10-2 and TRBJ2-7; 7 bases match TRBD1. Per germline, CDR1 WSHSY and CDR2 SAAADI. CDR3 size: 13 residues. Trimming took 6 bases from V and 3 from J; bases not matched to a gene: 5.

The rearrangement joins TRBV4-3 to TRBJ2-5; TRBD1 is a possible D gene (8 bases). Deletions cut 2 bases from V and 5 bases from J, with 18 bases between. The CDR3 length is 16 residues. The V gene's germline CDR1 is LGHNA and CDR2 YSLEER. DNA of the CDR3: TGCGCCAGCAGCCAAAACAGGGGGGGGAATGCGGAGACCCAGTACTTC. Translating it yields CASSQNRGGNAETQYF.

This clone was found once. This chain joins TRBV10-2 and TRBJ1-5, with D tentatively TRBD1 (5 bases). V was trimmed by 3 bases and J by 7 bases, leaving 13 bases between them. The CDR3 totals 14 residues. The germline V gene has CDR1 WSHSY and CDR2 SAAADI. The DNA for the CDR3 is TGCGCCAGCAGTGAAGGTAGGGGTTACCAGCCCCAGCATTTT. Encoded protein: CASSEGRGYQPQHF.

The V and J genes are TRBV19 and TRBJ2-5; 8 bases agree with TRBD2. The CDR3 has 15 residues. Per germline, CDR1 LNHDA and CDR2 SQIVND (reference sequence). The junction had 10 bases not matched to a gene; V was cut back by 6 bases and J by 4 bases. The CDR3 DNA is TGTGCCAGTAGCTCAGGGGCTGCGGGAGGAGAGACCCAGTACTTC. Its translation: CASSSGAAGGETQYF.

There are a few counts of this clone. The V call is TRBV6-1, the J call TRBJ1-1; TRBD1 matches at 11 bases. Germline CDR1 reads MNHNS; CDR2 reads SASEGT. The CDR3 sequence is 16 residues long. With 2 bases clipped from V and 4 bases from J, the junction kept 6 bases outside the gene matches. CDR3 region: CASSEYMGQGGTEAFF. CDR3 in DNA: TGTGCCAGCAGTGAATATATGGGACAGGGGGGCACTGAAGCTTTCTTT.

The V gene is TRBV9, the J gene TRBJ2-6, with TRBD1 matching over 10 bases. Germline V gives CDR1 SGDLS, CDR2 YYNGEE. The CDR3 loop spans 18 amino acids. V gave up 4 bases and J gave up 0 bases; unmatched junction bases: 7. The CDR3: CASSTETGGSSGANVLTF. The CDR3 bases are TGTGCCAGCAGCACCGAGACAGGGGGCAGCTCTGGGGCCAACGTCCTGACTTTC.

The rearrangement links TRBV30 to TRBJ1-2; no clear D. From germline, CDR1 is GTSNPN and CDR2 SVGIG (reference sequence). The CDR3 is made up of 10 amino acids. With 1 base removed from V and 10 bases from J, the gap between germline ends came to 7 bases. CDR3 nucleotides: TGTGCCTGGAGTGGGGAGGCCTACACCTTC. Its translation is CAWSGEAYTF. The full variable domain, its missing parts supplied by reference TRBV30 and TRBJ1-2, is SQTIHQWPATLVQPVGSPLSLECTVEGTSNPNLYWYRQAAGRGLQLLFYSVGIGQISSEVPQNLSASRPQDRQFILSSKKLLLSDSGFYLCAWSGEAYTFGSGTRLTVV.

The chain recombines TRBV5-1 with TRBJ1-2, with D perhaps matching TRBD1 (5 bases). CDR1 is SGHRS and CDR2 is YFSETQ in the germline V gene. This CDR3 has 14 residues. Trimming stripped 4 bases from V and 6 bases from J, with 16 bases between. This CDR3 reads CASSPTMGGNGYTF. As DNA, the CDR3 is TGCGCCAGCAGCCCAACCATGGGGGGAAATGGCTACACCTTC.

This sequence joins TRBV28 and TRBJ2-1; D may be TRBD2 (7 bases). CDR3 size: 16 residues. Germline CDR1 is MDHEN and CDR2 is SYDVKM. Trimming removed 5 bases from V and 4 bases from J, with 18 bases in between. CDR3 in amino acids: CASSPMRGEGYNEQFF. DNA for the CDR3: TGTGCCAGCAGTCCCATGAGGGGGGAGGGTTACAATGAGCAGTTCTTC.

The rearrangement uses TRBV4-1 and TRBJ2-7, with 7 positions matching TRBD1. The CDR3 loop spans 15 amino acids. V shed 3 bases, J shed 3 bases, and the junction held 8 bases outside the gene matches. CDR1 and CDR2 from the germline V gene are MGHRA and YSYEKL. The CDR3 reads CASSQTGTEYYEQYF. DNA of the CDR3: TGCGCCAGCAGCCAGACCGGGACAGAATACTACGAGCAGTACTTC.

The genes are TRBV12-5 and TRBJ1-2; maybe TRBD1 (6 bases). V lost 6 bases to trimming and J lost 9 bases, with 11 bases between them. The CDR3 contains 11 residues. The V gene's germline CDR1 is LGHNT and CDR2 FRNRAP. The CDR3 sequence is CASGAGARYTF. For the CDR3, the DNA is TGTGCTAGTGGCGCAGGGGCTCGCTACACCTTC.

Here the CDR3 DNA reads TGTGCCAGCAGCCAATGGAATTGGGCTAGCGGGAGCAACCAAGAGACCCAGTACTTC. It translates to CASSQWNWASGSNQETQYF. The rearrangement joins TRBV14 to TRBJ2-5, with 10 bases that match TRBD2. After removal of 2 bases from V and 0 bases from J, the junction contained 12 bases not matched to a gene. CDR3 length: 19 amino acids. Germline V lookup: CDR1 SGHDN, CDR2 FVKESK.

The genes are TRBV18 and TRBJ2-7, with 7 bases matching TRBD2. The CDR3 is 16 residues long. Looked up from germline, CDR1 is KGHSH and CDR2 is LQKENI. The V and J ends lost 2 bases and 4 bases, in that order; junction bases with no gene match: 11. The CDR3 protein is CASSPSGGGEGYEQYF. In DNA, the CDR3 is TGTGCCAGCTCACCAAGTGGCGGGGGAGAGGGTTACGAGCAGTACTTC.

The chain carries TRBV30 and TRBJ1-1; D gene unclear. The CDR3 length is 13 residues. Per germline, CDR1 GTSNPN and CDR2 SVGIG (reference sequence). The ends were cut back, 2 bases at V and 5 bases at J, with 12 bases in the middle. The CDR3 DNA reads TGTGCCTGGAGTCAATCGGGGAGGACTGAAGCTTTCTTT. Its protein product is CAWSQSGRTEAFF.

The V and J genes are TRBV7-9 and TRBJ2-1, with D possibly matching TRBD2 (5 bases). Trimming left V 4 bases short and J 9 bases short, with 10 bases between. Germline V CDR1 and CDR2: SEHNR, FQNEAQ (reference sequence). CDR3 length equals 12 residues. Here the CDR3 DNA reads TGTGCCAGCAGCTACTTAGCGCCTGAGCAGTTCTTC. This encodes CASSYLAPEQFF. The full variable domain, in which reference TRBV7-9 and TRBJ2-1 provide the parts outside the CDR3, is DTGVSQNPRHKITKRGQNVTFRCDPISEHNRLYWYRQTLGQGPEFLTYFQNEAQLEKSRLLSDRFSAERPKGSFSTLEIQRTEQGDSAMYLCASSYLAPEQFFGPGTRLTVL.

On this clone: This sample includes further DNA sequences coding for the same CDR3. The chain recombines TRBV4-1 with TRBJ2-6, with TRBD1 identical over 7 bases. In germline, CDR1 is MGHRA, CDR2 YSYEKL. The CDR3 totals 17 residues. Germline trimming cut 4 bases from V and 0 bases from J; bases unmatched to any gene: 6. Here the CDR3 reads CASSPGQAYSGANVLTF. As DNA, the CDR3 is TGCGCCAGCAGCCCCGGACAGGCCTACTCTGGGGCCAACGTCCTGACTTTC.

The rearrangement uses TRBV6-5 and TRBJ1-1; D unresolved. The V end lost 4 bases, the J end lost 5 bases, and 14 bases lay between the germline ends. The CDR3 is 14 amino acids. Germline loops: CDR1 MNHEY, CDR2 SVGAGI. In DNA form, the CDR3 reads TGTGCCAGCAGTTTAAAACTTACGGGGACTGAAGCTTTCTTT. The encoded protein is CASSLKLTGTEAFF.

This sequence joins TRBV5-4 and TRBJ2-6; D is unresolved. The V gene's germline CDR1 is SGHNT and CDR2 YYREEE (reference sequence). The CDR3 runs to 13 residues. Trimming stripped 2 bases from V and 3 bases from J, with 3 bases between. This CDR3 reads CASSFLGANVLTF. CDR3 in DNA: TGTGCCAGCAGCTTTCTTGGGGCCAACGTCCTGACTTTC.

The chain is built from TRBV5-6 and TRBJ1-1; a possible D gene is TRBD1 (6 bases). CDR3 length equals 13 residues. Germline CDR1 and CDR2: SGHDT and YYEEEE. The V end lost 0 bases, the J end lost 11 bases, and 14 bases lay between the germline ends. CDR3 bases: TGTGCCAGCAGCTTGGATGTTAGGACAGAGGCTTTCTTT. Translated: CASSLDVRTEAFF. The full variable domain, in which reference TRBV5-6 and TRBJ1-1 provide the parts outside the CDR3, is DAGVTQSPTHLIKTRGQQVTLRCSPKSGHDTVSWYQQALGQGPQFIFQYYEEEERQRGNFPDRFSGHQFPNYSSELNVNALLLGDSALYLCASSLDVRTEAFFGQGTRLTVV.

CDR3 in DNA: TGTGCCAGCAGTTACTCGAGACAGGGGAACACTGAAGCTTTCTTT. As protein: CASSYSRQGNTEAFF. V is TRBV6-5 and J is TRBJ1-1; 7 nucleotides match TRBD1. Germline values: CDR1 MNHEY, CDR2 SVGAGI. The CDR3 sequence is 15 residues long. V lost 0 bases, J lost 1 base, and 2 bases stayed unmatched.

The chain has TRBV3-1 (or the pseudogene TRBV3-2) and TRBJ1-3; 7 bases match TRBD1. This CDR3 comprises 15 residues. V was clipped by 4 bases and J by 1 base; unmatched bases: 4. Germline-derived CDR1 and CDR2 are LGHDT and YNNKEL (reference sequence). The DNA for the CDR3 is TGTGCCAGCAGCCGCCCGACAGGGTCTGGAAACACCATATATTTT. This sequence encodes CASSRPTGSGNTIYF.